The text below deals with one T cell receptor (beta chain). Germline V lookup: CDR1 SGHNT, CDR2 YYREEE (reference sequence). Unmatched junction bases numbered 12, after V lost 4 bases and J lost 4 bases. This CDR3 has 19 amino acids. This entry belongs to a study of blood T cell repertoires in COVID-19. Study background: Samples of COVID-19 (acute and convalescent) were obtained from the United States, Italy and Spain. Sample material is recorded as cDNA or gDNA derived from T cells, B-cell-depleted T cells, or PBMCs.

Measured with immunoSEQ multiplex PCR; TCRdb has only the in-frame clones, and not every one. Of about 190,000 clones in the sample, roughly 80% were seen once. What was sequenced was peripheral blood. The sequence was collected from a man aged 30 to 39 with active or convalescent COVID-19. The rearrangement links TRBV5-4 to TRBJ2-2, with TRBD2 matching 14 bases. Here the CDR3 reads CASSNAPGLAGVSTGELFF. The CDR3 DNA reads as TGTGCCAGCAGCAACGCACCGGGACTAGCGGGAGTTAGCACCGGGGAGCTGTTTTTT.